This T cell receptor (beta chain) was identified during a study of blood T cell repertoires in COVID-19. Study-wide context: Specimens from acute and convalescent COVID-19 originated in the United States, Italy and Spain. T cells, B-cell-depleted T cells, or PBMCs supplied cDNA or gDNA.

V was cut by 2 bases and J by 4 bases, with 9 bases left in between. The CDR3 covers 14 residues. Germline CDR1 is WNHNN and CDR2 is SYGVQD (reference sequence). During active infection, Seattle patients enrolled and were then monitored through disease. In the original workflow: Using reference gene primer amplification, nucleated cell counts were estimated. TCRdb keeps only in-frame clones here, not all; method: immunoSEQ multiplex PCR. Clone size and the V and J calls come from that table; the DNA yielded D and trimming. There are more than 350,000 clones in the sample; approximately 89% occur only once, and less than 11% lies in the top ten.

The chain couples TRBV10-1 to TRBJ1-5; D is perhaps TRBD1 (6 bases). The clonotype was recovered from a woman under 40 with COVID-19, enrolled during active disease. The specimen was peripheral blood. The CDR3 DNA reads TGCGCCAGCAGTGAGATGGGGGCGAATCAGCCCCAGCATTTT. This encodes CASSEMGANQPQHF.